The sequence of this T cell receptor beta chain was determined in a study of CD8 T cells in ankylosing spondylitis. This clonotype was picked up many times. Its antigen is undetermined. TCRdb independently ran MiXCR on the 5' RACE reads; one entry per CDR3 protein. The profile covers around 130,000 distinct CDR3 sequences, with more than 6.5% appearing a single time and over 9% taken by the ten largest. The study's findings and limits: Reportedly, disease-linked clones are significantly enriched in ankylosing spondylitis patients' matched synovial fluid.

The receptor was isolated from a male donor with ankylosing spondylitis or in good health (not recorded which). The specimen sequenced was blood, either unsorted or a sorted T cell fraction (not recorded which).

CDR3 sequence: CSASPNPDRVAFF. The CDR3 nucleotides read TGCAGTGCTAGCCCGAACCCGGACAGGGTGGCTTTCTTT. The V gene is TRBV20-1, the J gene TRBJ1-1; 8 bases fit TRBD1. After removal of 3 bases from V and 11 bases from J, the junction contained 11 bases not matched to a gene. This CDR3 comprises 13 residues. The germline gives CDR1 DFQATT, CDR2 SNEGSKA (reference sequence).